This TCR beta chain was documented in a study of blood T cell repertoires in COVID-19. Across the study: PBMCs, B-cell-depleted T cells, or T cells provided the cDNA or gDNA that made up the material.

Authors' analysis steps: Estimation of nucleated cell counts was performed using reference gene primer amplification. Clones were read by immunoSEQ multiplex PCR, and TCRdb kept only the in-frame ones, dropping some. V, J and clone size are those of that table, while D and trimming were read from the DNA. The sample records about 80,000 clones, about four fifths being singletons. The sequencing input was peripheral blood. This sequence was found in a human donor in a cohort sampled during active COVID-19.

CDR3 amino acids: CASSPPGIPFYEQYF. The CDR3 DNA is TGTGCCAGCAGCCCGCCCGGTATCCCGTTTTACGAGCAGTACTTC. The rearrangement links TRBV7-2 to TRBJ2-7; D not certain. The V gene's germline CDR1 is SGHTA and CDR2 FQGNSA. V lost 5 bases and J lost 4, with 18 bases in between. This CDR3 contains 15 residues.